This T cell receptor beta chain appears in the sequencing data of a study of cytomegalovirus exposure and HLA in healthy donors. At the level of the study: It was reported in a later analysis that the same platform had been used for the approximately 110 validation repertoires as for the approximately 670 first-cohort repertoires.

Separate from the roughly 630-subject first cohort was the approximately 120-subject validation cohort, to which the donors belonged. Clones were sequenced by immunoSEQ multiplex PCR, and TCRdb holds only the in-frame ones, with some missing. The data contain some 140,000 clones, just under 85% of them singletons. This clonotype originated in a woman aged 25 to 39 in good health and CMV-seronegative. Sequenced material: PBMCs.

CDR3 coding DNA: TGTGCCAGCAGCTTAGCGTCGGGTCAGCCCCAGCATTTT. Its protein product is CASSLASGQPQHF. The J gene is TRBJ1-5, the V gene TRBV11-2; D call uncertain. There are 13 residues in the CDR3. Germline CDR1 SGHAT, CDR2 FQNNGV. V was pared by 1 base and J by 6 bases, with 7 bases between.